Following are 22 T cell receptor beta chains from one sample sequenced in a study of identical twins (dated by TCRdb to 2016 to 2017). Library construction relied on 5' RACE. The reads were generated on an Illumina HiSeq 2000. TCRdb itself trimmed the public reads at Q25 with fastp, ran MiXCR and retained productive beta chains. Duplicate CDR3 protein sequences are folded into a single record with the most common DNA and genes. The sample records about 530,000 distinct CDR3 sequences, around 20% of which are singletons. Of the sample, 0.45% to 0.5% falls within the top ten clones. The sample was also reused in another study, on yellow fever vaccine responses in identical twins.

Sequenced: CD4+ T cells sorted from blood. Receptors were obtained from a woman aged 18-29 years in good health.

This clonotype was seen a handful of times. V and J are TRBV12-3 or TRBV12-4 and TRBJ2-6, with TRBD2 as a possible D gene (6 bases). Trimming removed 6 bases at V and 0 bases at J, with 15 bases between. The CDR3 runs to 17 residues. Here the CDR3 DNA reads TGTGCCAGCAGACCCCCGGGACTGACCTCTGGGGCCAACGTCCTGACTTTC. Protein sequence: CASRPPGLTSGANVLTF.

This clonotype was detected a few times. In DNA, the CDR3 is TGTGCCAGCAGCTTAGGCAGATCCGGGACAGGGTTTCCGTTCTTC. Translation: CASSLGRSGTGFPFF. The V call is TRBV7-2, the J call TRBJ2-1, with 9 bases lining up with TRBD1. Germline V CDR1 and CDR2: SGHTA, FQGNSA. Trimming took 1 base from V and 15 from J; bases not matched to a gene: 13. The CDR3 is made up of 15 amino acids. The full variable domain, rest sourced from reference TRBV7-2 and TRBJ2-1, is GAGVSQSPSNKVTEKGKDVELRCDPISGHTALYWYRQSLGQGLEFLIYFQGNSAPDKSGLPSDRFSAERTGGSVSTLTIQRTQQEDSAVYLCASSLGRSGTGFPFFGPGTRLTVL.

The V gene is TRBV7-9, the J gene TRBJ2-7, with 10 bases lining up with TRBD1. The J segment lost 5 bases and the V segment lost 0 bases, leaving 7 bases of the junction unmatched. Germline-derived CDR1 and CDR2 are SEHNR and FQNEAQ (reference sequence). The CDR3 runs 16 residues. The CDR3: CASSLAPRDRGDEQYF. In DNA, the CDR3 is TGTGCCAGCAGCTTAGCCCCAAGGGACAGGGGTGACGAGCAGTACTTC. The full variable domain, rest sourced from reference TRBV7-9 and TRBJ2-7, is DTGVSQNPRHKITKRGQNVTFRCDPISEHNRLYWYRQTLGQGPEFLTYFQNEAQLEKSRLLSDRFSAERPKGSFSTLEIQRTEQGDSAMYLCASSLAPRDRGDEQYFGPGTRLTVT.

This clonotype was observed a few times. This sequence joins TRBV10-3 and TRBJ2-1, with D possibly called TRBD1 or TRBD2 (6 bases each). Germline assignment: CDR1 ENHRY and CDR2 SYGVKD. The CDR3 totals 17 residues. Between the trimmed V and J ends, which lost 11 bases and 8 bases, there was a span of 31 bases. CDR3 in amino acids: CAVKGISEGGSVDEQFF. The CDR3 DNA is TGTGCCGTCAAGGGCATCTCCGAGGGGGGCTCGGTGGATGAGCAGTTCTTC.

The rearrangement links TRBV6-1 to TRBJ1-4, with 8 positions matching TRBD1. This CDR3 is built from 14 residues. V dropped 6 bases and J dropped 3; count of bases not matched to a gene: 3. In germline, CDR1 is MNHNS, CDR2 SASEGT. The CDR3 here is CASRPGQANEKLFF. In DNA, the CDR3 is TGTGCCAGCAGACCGGGACAGGCTAATGAAAAACTGTTTTTT.

The chain combines TRBV2 with TRBJ1-4, with D possibly TRBD1 on 6 matching bases. The CDR3 is 14 residues long. Trimming took 3 bases from V and 5 from J, leaving 10 bases between them. From germline, CDR1 is SNHLY and CDR2 FYNNEI. The CDR3 coding sequence is TGTGCCAGCAGTGACCCGGGACAAAATGAAAAACTGTTTTTT. Its protein product is CASSDPGQNEKLFF.

CDR3 amino acids: CSARDSSGTSGEQYF. The DNA for the CDR3 is TGCAGTGCTAGAGACTCTTCCGGGACTAGCGGCGAGCAGTACTTC. This chain links TRBV20-1 with TRBJ2-7; 11 bases map to TRBD2. With V trimmed by 0 bases and J by 6 bases, 7 bases remained unmatched. This CDR3 is 15 amino acids long. Germline CDR1 DFQATT, CDR2 SNEGSKA (reference sequence).

The chain links TRBV5-1 to TRBJ2-2; TRBD1 aligns across 10 bases. This CDR3 contains 15 residues. Germline V gives CDR1 SGHRS, CDR2 YFSETQ. V was pared by 5 bases and J by 4 bases, with 5 bases of the junction left unmatched. The DNA of the CDR3 is TGCGCCAGCAGTTCCGGGACAGGGGCCACCGGGGAGCTGTTTTTT. This encodes CASSSGTGATGELFF. Supplemented by reference TRBV5-1 and TRBJ2-2, the full variable domain reads KAGVTQTPRYLIKTRGQQVTLSCSPISGHRSVSWYQQTPGQGLQFLFEYFSETQRNKGNFPGRFSGRQFSNSRSEMNVSTLELGDSALYLCASSSGTGATGELFFGEGSRLTVL.

This chain connects TRBV5-1 to TRBJ2-7; 9 bases are shared with TRBD1. This CDR3 contains 15 residues. The V gene's germline CDR1 is SGHRS and CDR2 YFSETQ. The J segment lost 4 bases and the V segment lost 2 bases, leaving 7 bases of the junction unmatched. Here the CDR3 reads CASSLPRQGGYEQYF. For the CDR3, the DNA is TGCGCCAGCAGCTTACCCAGACAGGGGGGGTACGAGCAGTACTTC.

This clonotype came up a few times. The chain is built from TRBV12-3 or TRBV12-4 and TRBJ2-3, with unresolved D. The CDR3 is made up of 11 amino acids. Between the trimmed V and J ends, which lost 8 bases and 0 bases, there was a span of 3 bases. CDR3 sequence reads: CASASTDTQYF. CDR3 nucleotide sequence: TGTGCCAGCGCCAGCACAGATACGCAGTATTTT.

The genes are TRBV6-1 and TRBJ1-1; 7 bases map to TRBD1. Germline V gene lookup returns CDR1 MNHNS and CDR2 SASEGT. V shed 8 bases and J 10 bases; nucleotides not matched to a gene: 7. The length of the CDR3 is 11 residues. The CDR3 DNA reads TGTGCCAGCCACAGGGGACCTCCAGCTTTCTTT. This sequence encodes CASHRGPPAFF.

The chain has TRBV7-2 and TRBJ2-7; the D gene could be TRBD1 or TRBD2 (6 bases each). The V end lost 3 bases, the J end lost 3 bases, and 15 bases lay between the germline ends. Germline values: CDR1 SGHTA, CDR2 FQGNSA. The CDR3 has 15 amino acids. CDR3 in DNA: TGTGCCAGCAGCTTCGTGATGGGGGGCGGCTACGAGCAGTACGTC. Protein product: CASSFVMGGGYEQYV.

This chain joins TRBV6-5 and TRBJ1-1; D unresolved. The CDR3 has 14 amino acids. Deletions cut 3 bases from V and 0 bases from J, with 8 bases between. Germline CDR1 is MNHEY and CDR2 is SVGAGI. DNA of the CDR3: TGTGCCAGCAGTTATTTGGCTATGAACACTGAAGCTTTCTTT. It is translated as CASSYLAMNTEAFF.

The sample holds a few counts of this clonotype. The chain employs TRBV6-1 and TRBJ2-3; 9 bases are a match to TRBD1. V shed 10 bases and J 0 bases; nucleotides not matched to a gene: 8. Germline-derived CDR1 and CDR2 are MNHNS and SASEGT. The CDR3 contains 15 residues. The CDR3 sequence is CATKKQGASTDTQYF. CDR3 sequence (DNA): TGTGCCACAAAGAAACAGGGGGCTAGCACAGATACGCAGTATTTT.

This clonotype was recorded a few times. The V and J genes are TRBV20-1 and TRBJ1-1; 8 nucleotides agree with TRBD1. In germline, CDR1 is DFQATT, CDR2 SNEGSKA (reference sequence). Trimming at V came to 0 bases and at J to 5 bases, leaving 20 bases not matched to a gene. This CDR3 spans 19 amino acids. The CDR3 coding sequence is TGCAGTGCTAGAGATGTAAGTCCTCTACCTGGGCAGGGGGCTACTGAAGCTTTCTTT. Translated, it gives CSARDVSPLPGQGATEAFF.

In this sample, this clonotype turned up many times. V usage is TRBV12-3 or TRBV12-4 and J usage is TRBJ1-6; unclear D gene. V lost 3 bases, J lost 9 bases, and 12 bases lay in between. The CDR3 sequence is 14 residues long. The CDR3 DNA reads as TGTGCCAGCAGTTTCTGGCAAGCTGGTTCACCCCTCCACTTT. Its translation: CASSFWQAGSPLHF.

CDR3 DNA: TGTGCCAGCAGCGTGAGCGGGACTAGCTTCCACGAGCAGTACTTC. This encodes CASSVSGTSFHEQYF. The rearrangement links TRBV11-3 to TRBJ2-7, with TRBD2 matching 9 bases. Germline loops: CDR1 SGHNT, CDR2 YENEEA. J gave up 5 bases and V 5 bases, and 10 bases lay outside the gene matches. The CDR3 has 15 residues.

The table lists this clonotype with a few counts. The chain joins TRBV10-3 to TRBJ2-1, with TRBD1 as a possible D gene (6 bases). CDR1 and CDR2 (germline): ENHRY, SYGVKD. With 9 bases removed from V and 8 bases from J, the gap between germline ends came to 17 bases. This CDR3 is built from 13 residues. As DNA, the CDR3 is TGTGCCATAAGGACAGACCTTTTGGATGAGCAGTTCTTC. This translates into CAIRTDLLDEQFF.

CDR3 coding DNA: TGTGCCACTTCACGCGGGGGTAACTACGAGCAGTACGTC. It yields the protein CATSRGGNYEQYV. The genes are TRBV10-3 and TRBJ2-7, with TRBD2 matching over 7 bases. J was trimmed by 3 bases and V by 10 bases; bases with no gene match: 9. This CDR3 contains 13 residues. CDR1 and CDR2 from the germline V gene are ENHRY and SYGVKD.

J is TRBJ2-7 and V is TRBV3-1; D is possibly TRBD2 (6 bases). Germline CDR1 reads LGHDT; CDR2 reads YNNKEL (reference sequence). The germline V and J ends were trimmed by 4 bases and 2 bases, with 12 bases remaining between them. CDR3 size: 14 residues. The CDR3: CASSLGGGTYEQYF. The CDR3 nucleotides are TGTGCCAGCAGCCTCGGGGGAGGAACCTACGAGCAGTACTTC.

This clonotype appeared a few times. This rearrangement joins TRBV6-5 to TRBJ2-7; the D gene is possibly TRBD2 (6 bases). CDR3 length: 14 residues. CDR1 MNHEY and CDR2 SVGAGI come from the germline V gene. Trimming stripped 4 bases from V and 4 bases from J, with 14 bases between. CDR3 DNA: TGTGCCAGCAGTTCGCAGACTAGGGGTTACGAGCAGTACTTC. This sequence encodes CASSSQTRGYEQYF.

This clonotype was observed a handful of times. This chain connects TRBV2 to TRBJ2-1; 10 bases map to TRBD2. Trimming removed 7 bases from V and 10 bases from J; junction bases left unmatched: 7. Germline-derived CDR1 and CDR2 are SNHLY and FYNNEI. This CDR3 comprises 13 residues. The CDR3 reads CASIPGLATEQFF. Here the CDR3 DNA reads TGTGCCAGCATTCCGGGACTAGCGACCGAGCAGTTCTTC.